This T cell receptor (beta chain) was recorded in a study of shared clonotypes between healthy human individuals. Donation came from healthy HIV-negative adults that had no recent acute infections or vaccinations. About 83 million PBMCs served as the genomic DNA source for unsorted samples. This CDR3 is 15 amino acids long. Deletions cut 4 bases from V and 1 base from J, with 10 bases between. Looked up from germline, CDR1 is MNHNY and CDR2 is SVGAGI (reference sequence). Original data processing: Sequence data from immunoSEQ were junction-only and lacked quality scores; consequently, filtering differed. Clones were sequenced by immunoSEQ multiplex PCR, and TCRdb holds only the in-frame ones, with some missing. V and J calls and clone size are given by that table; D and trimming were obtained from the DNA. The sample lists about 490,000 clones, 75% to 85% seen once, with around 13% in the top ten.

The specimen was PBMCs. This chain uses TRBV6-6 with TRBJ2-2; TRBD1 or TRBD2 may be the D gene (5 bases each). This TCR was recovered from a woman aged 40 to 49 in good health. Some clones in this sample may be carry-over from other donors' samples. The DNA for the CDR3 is TGTGCCAGCAGTTCCGGGACGGTGAACACCGGGGAGCTGTTTTTT. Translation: CASSSGTVNTGELFF.